These 20 T cell receptor beta chains originate from one sample sequenced in a study of blood T cell repertoires in COVID-19. Only in-frame clones appear in the TCRdb table, and some are missing; sequencing was by immunoSEQ multiplex PCR. The sample consists of roughly 120,000 clones, 85% to 90% of them appearing once. Material: peripheral blood. The source is a woman aged 45-65 years with acute or convalescent COVID-19.

The chain joins TRBV24-1 to TRBJ1-2, with a tentative D call TRBD1 (6 bases). The CDR3 consists of 16 residues. Germline CDR1 reads KGHDR; CDR2 reads SFDVKD. V was cut by 8 bases and J by 5 bases, with 23 bases left in between. CDR3 region: CATTSQAWTAPYGYTF. The DNA of the CDR3 is TGTGCCACCACTTCTCAGGCCTGGACAGCTCCTTATGGCTACACCTTC.

CDR3 in amino acids: CASSLTQRESEQYF. In DNA, the CDR3 is TGTGCCAGCAGTTTAACCCAGCGGGAGTCCGAGCAGTACTTC. The genes are TRBV28 and TRBJ2-7; 8 nucleotides agree with TRBD2. The CDR3 spans 14 residues. Germline loops: CDR1 MDHEN, CDR2 SYDVKM. V lost 2 bases and J lost 6; bases outside the gene matches: 6.

The V gene is TRBV27, the J gene TRBJ2-3; possible D gene TRBD2, 5 bases. The CDR3 has 13 amino acids. The V end lost 5 bases, the J end lost 9 bases, and 15 bases lay between the germline ends. Germline CDR1 reads MNHEY; CDR2 reads SMNVEV (reference sequence). The CDR3 DNA reads TGTGCCAGCAGTCGGGATCTTACTTCAACGCAGTATTTT. Amino acids: CASSRDLTSTQYF.

This chain joins TRBV6-1 and TRBJ2-7; D might be TRBD2 (5 bases). The CDR3 runs 15 residues. Germline assignment: CDR1 MNHNS and CDR2 SASEGT. V was cut by 1 base and J by 0 bases, with 10 bases left in between. The CDR3 bases are TGTGCCAGCAGTGAAGATAGCGTGGGCTCCTACGAGCAGTACTTC. Translation: CASSEDSVGSYEQYF.

This sequence joins TRBV6-5 and TRBJ1-5; weak D call: TRBD1 (6 bases). The CDR3 sequence is 13 residues long. With 8 bases removed from V and 4 bases from J, the gap between germline ends came to 12 bases. Germline CDR1 MNHEY, CDR2 SVGAGI. The CDR3 DNA is TGTGCCAGCGGGGGGGCAGGGAATCAGCCCCAGCATTTT. Translated: CASGGAGNQPQHF.

V usage is TRBV25-1 and J usage is TRBJ1-2, with 9 positions matching TRBD1. The CDR3 loop spans 15 amino acids. Germline CDR1 is MGHDK and CDR2 is SYGVNS. V lost 1 base, J lost 2 bases, and 2 bases stayed unmatched. The CDR3 bases are TGTGCCAGCAGTGAATCAGGACAGGGGAACTATGGCTACACCTTC. This gives the protein CASSESGQGNYGYTF.

The chain uses TRBV7-8 and TRBJ2-5, with D maybe TRBD1 (6 bases). Germline V CDR1 and CDR2: SGHVS, FQNEAQ. The CDR3 sequence is 15 residues long. Trimming shortened V by 0 bases and J by 4 bases, and 12 bases separated the two germline ends. CDR3 loop: CASSLAQGRGETQYF. CDR3 DNA: TGTGCCAGCAGCTTAGCGCAGGGCAGGGGAGAGACCCAGTACTTC. The variable domain in full, with the rest retrieved from reference TRBV7-8 and TRBJ2-5, is GAGVSQSPRYKVAKRGQDVALRCDPISGHVSLFWYQQALGQGPEFLTYFQNEAQLDKSGLPSDRFFAERPEGSVSTLKIQRTQQEDSAVYLCASSLAQGRGETQYFGPGTRLLVL.

In its sample, this clone was seen a few times. The V call is TRBV9, the J call TRBJ2-7, with D possibly matching TRBD1 (6 bases). With 0 bases removed from V and 2 bases from J, the gap between germline ends came to 12 bases. Germline V gene data show CDR1 as SGDLS and CDR2 as YYNGEE. The CDR3 covers 15 residues. CDR3 residues: CASSVGTARAYEQYF. The CDR3 DNA sequence: TGTGCCAGCAGCGTAGGGACAGCGAGGGCCTACGAGCAGTACTTC.

This clone was recorded a few times. This CDR3 reads CASSVPGQGAYYGYTF. The CDR3 nucleotides read TGTGCCAGTAGTGTACCGGGACAGGGGGCTTACTATGGCTACACCTTC. This rearrangement joins TRBV19 to TRBJ1-2; 12 bases fit TRBD1. Per germline, CDR1 LNHDA and CDR2 SQIVND (reference sequence). The length of the CDR3 is 16 residues. V lost 5 bases, J lost 3 bases, and 7 bases stayed unmatched. The variable domain in full, with the rest retrieved from reference TRBV19 and TRBJ1-2, is DGGITQSPKYLFRKEGQNVTLSCEQNLNHDAMYWYRQDPGQGLRLIYYSQIVNDFQKGDIAEGYSVSREKKESFPLTVTSAQKNPTAFYLCASSVPGQGAYYGYTFGSGTRLTVV.

V usage is TRBV3-1 (or the pseudogene TRBV3-2) and J usage is TRBJ1-2; possible D gene TRBD1, 5 bases. The CDR3 runs 14 residues. The V gene lost 2 bases and the J gene lost 4 bases, with 11 bases spanning the gap. Germline V lookup: CDR1 LGHDT, CDR2 YNNKEL (reference sequence). The CDR3 DNA reads as TGTGCCAGCAGCCAATTTGACAGAACCTATGGCTACACCTTC. This translates into CASSQFDRTYGYTF.

The genes are TRBV19 and TRBJ1-5; TRBD1 matches at 9 bases. The CDR3 is made up of 14 amino acids. Germline V gene lookup returns CDR1 LNHDA and CDR2 SQIVND (reference sequence). V was clipped by 7 bases and J by 4 bases; unmatched bases: 5. The CDR3 is CASTLTGGNQPQHF. The CDR3 DNA reads as TGTGCCAGTACCTTGACAGGGGGGAATCAGCCCCAGCATTTT.

The J gene is TRBJ1-2, the V gene TRBV5-4; D not certain. The CDR3 spans 14 residues. V lost 4 bases and J lost 3, with 13 bases in between. Germline V CDR1 and CDR2: SGHNT, YYREEE (reference sequence). In DNA form, the CDR3 reads TGTGCCAGCAGCCTAGCCGGGAACGACTATGGCTACACCTTC. Translated: CASSLAGNDYGYTF.

The rearrangement joins TRBV7-8 to TRBJ1-1, with TRBD1 matching over 7 bases. This CDR3 spans 14 amino acids. Germline V lookup: CDR1 SGHVS, CDR2 FQNEAQ. The CDR3: CATRSGTENTEAFF. The CDR3 nucleotides read TGTGCGACCCGATCCGGGACAGAGAACACTGAAGCTTTCTTT.

The rearrangement uses TRBV9 and TRBJ2-1; TRBD1 matches 7 bases. V lost 3 bases to trimming and J lost 7 bases; unmatched junction nucleotides: 4. The germline V gene has CDR1 SGDLS and CDR2 YYNGEE. The CDR3 has 13 residues. The CDR3 DNA reads TGTGCCAGCAGCGCTGGGGACAGAAATGAGCAGTTCTTC. This translates into CASSAGDRNEQFF.

The chain combines TRBV27 with TRBJ1-5; no clear D. There are 13 residues in the CDR3. V was clipped by 3 bases and J by 4 bases, with 7 bases between them. Germline V gene lookup returns CDR1 MNHEY and CDR2 SMNVEV (reference sequence). CDR3 coding DNA: TGTGCCAGCAGTTTCCGGGTTAATCAGCCCCAGCATTTT. This codes for CASSFRVNQPQHF.

The V call is TRBV6-5, the J call TRBJ1-1, with D possibly TRBD1 on 6 matching bases. Between the trimmed V and J ends, which lost 0 bases and 0 bases, there was a span of 11 bases. The CDR3 runs to 16 residues. Germline assignment: CDR1 MNHEY and CDR2 SVGAGI. The chain's CDR3 is CASSYSGAALNTEAFF. DNA of the CDR3: TGTGCCAGCAGTTACTCGGGGGCCGCATTGAACACTGAAGCTTTCTTT.

The chain is built from TRBV27 and TRBJ1-5; D gene uncertain. Deletions cut 8 bases from V and 1 base from J, with 9 bases between. The CDR3 spans 13 residues. Germline assignment: CDR1 MNHEY and CDR2 SMNVEV (reference sequence). The chain's CDR3 is CASAEASNQPQHF. The CDR3 region has the DNA TGTGCCAGCGCCGAGGCGAGCAATCAGCCCCAGCATTTT.

The chain recombines TRBV5-5 with TRBJ2-4; D is uncertain. CDR1 is SGHKS and CDR2 is YYEKEE in the germline V gene (reference sequence). Trimming stripped 1 base from V and 0 bases from J, with 14 bases between. The CDR3 runs to 17 residues. The CDR3 loop is CASSLTVASLAKNIQYF. In nucleotides, the CDR3 is TGTGCCAGCAGCTTGACAGTTGCGAGTTTAGCCAAAAACATTCAGTACTTC.

This clone was observed a few times. J is TRBJ1-3 and V is TRBV25-1; D is undetermined. The CDR3 totals 15 residues. Germline loops: CDR1 MGHDK, CDR2 SYGVNS. Trimming pared 5 bases from V and 0 bases from J, leaving 11 bases between. The CDR3 DNA is TGTGCCAGCAGTCTGATGGAGAGCTCTGGAAACACCATATATTTT. This translates into CASSLMESSGNTIYF.

The chain joins TRBV6-5 to TRBJ2-7, with 7 positions matching TRBD2. The CDR3 sequence is 13 residues long. Germline trimming cut 7 bases from V and 3 bases from J; bases unmatched to any gene: 6. CDR1 MNHEY and CDR2 SVGAGI come from the germline V gene. The CDR3 reads CASTRPGGYEQYF. CDR3 sequence (DNA): TGTGCCAGCACCAGACCGGGGGGCTACGAGCAGTACTTC.